One sample yielded the 2 T cell receptor beta chains listed below, sequenced in a study of T cell clonality in common variable immunodeficiency. The assay was immunoSEQ multiplex PCR, and TCRdb's table has in-frame clones only and misses some. The repertoire shows about 34,000 clones, none seen only once; the top ten take over 0.95%. The specimen was peripheral blood mononuclear cells. These receptors all stem from a person aged 18 to 70 in good health.

In its sample, this clone was seen many times. Read coverage stops 3 residues before the CDR3 terminus; the germline J gene supplies the remainder. The rearrangement links TRBV6-2 or TRBV6-3 to TRBJ2-1; 7 nucleotides line up with TRBD1. The CDR3 runs to 13 residues. Germline V gene sequence: CDR1 MNHEY, CDR2 SVGEGT. After removal of 6 bases from V and 7 bases from J, the junction contained 6 bases not matched to a gene. The CDR3 bases that were read are TGTGCCAGCAGGACAAACAGGGGAAATGAG. Translating gives CASRTNRGNE. The entire CDR3 is CASRTNRGNEQFF.

In its sample, this clone was seen many times. The DNA ends 3 residues before the CDR3 does, and the rest of the CDR3 is filled in from the germline J gene. The chain is built from TRBV6-1 and TRBJ2-7; D gene ambiguous. Trimming took off 2 bases at V and 0 bases at J, with 11 bases between the two ends. The CDR3 runs to 15 residues. The germline gives CDR1 MNHNS, CDR2 SASEGT. CDR3 bases read: TGTGCCAGCAGTGAAAGGCAGGAAAGCTCCTACGAG. Amino acids: CASSERQESSYE. In full, the CDR3 reads CASSERQESSYEQYF.